This entry features one TCR beta chain sequence. This clone appeared a few times. Its antigen remains unidentified. The sample holds no much larger clone one base away, and base qualities are not on file. This sample was taken from a study of sequential checkpoint blockade in melanoma (dated by TCRdb to between 2019 and 2020). Looking at the study overall: Using 1:1 randomization, the trial assigned patients either to first-line nivolumab followed by ipilimumab (arm A) or to ipilimumab followed by nivolumab (arm B). Maintenance nivolumab came after each of the two trial sequences.

What this sample's treatment or condition label stands for: randomized to nivolumab then ipilimumab (arm A) or the reverse (arm B). None of the patients in the trial had previously been given DNA-damaging chemotherapy. On a FACS Aria II flow cytometer, live CD3+CD8+ cells that were negative for CD19 and CD56 were sorted from thawed PBMCs. The samples were obtained from melanoma patients enrolled in CheckMate 064, an open-label, randomized phase II trial testing sequential checkpoint blockade. Peripheral blood mononuclear cells were collected by leukapheresis, purified with Ficoll-Paque, and frozen in human serum with about 9.6% DMSO. Immediately after sorting, the purity of the sorted blood CD3+CD8+ cells was confirmed to be >95%, and DNA was then extracted. TCRbeta CDR3 regions were immunosequenced from genomic DNA with the immunoSEQ Assay. Genomic DNA was amplified by bias-controlled multiplex PCR before high-throughput sequencing. The authors' pipeline ran thus. To quantify the absolute abundance of each unique TCRbeta CDR3 region, the sequences were collapsed and filtered. Clonality, defined as 1 minus Pielou's evenness, was calculated using productive rearrangements only. A previously published method was used to identify clones with significantly greater frequencies in on-treatment samples than in baseline samples. The source is immuneACCESS, and TCRdb retained only in-frame sequences with V and J called. Part of the clones is not carried over; for the studies checked, unresolved V genes explain less than half of this, and the remainder is unexplained. V and J calls and clone size are as listed in that table; D and trimming were resolved from the DNA. The sample contains some 11,000 clones, about 80% of them found a single time. The top ten clonotypes cover about 57% of the sample.

The investigation overall reported the following: Larger, independent patient cohorts are needed to validate the response-prediction model that combines TCR metrics and mutation burden.

Its CDR3 holds 14 amino acids, cysteine through phenylalanine. Just CDR3 DNA is preserved here, 42 bases in frame from base 1. The germline V gene gives CDR1 as SGDLS and CDR2 as YYNGEE. V is pared back by 4 bases and J by 6 bases, with 16 bases lying between the germline termini. This receptor was identified in a human donor with melanoma. This sequence uses TRBV9 and TRBJ1-1; possibly the D gene is TRBD1, per 6 matching bases. The sequencing here drew on CD8+ T cells sorted from blood (inferred from file names), taken from a patient given nivolumab and ipilimumab in sequence. The CDR3 here reads CASSPWWGGPEAFF. The DNA sequence is given as TGTGCCAGCAGCCCATGGTGGGGGGGGCCTGAAGCTTTCTTT.